The 8 T cell receptor beta chains below all came from one sample that was sequenced in a study of shared clonotypes between healthy human individuals. The table came from immunoSEQ multiplex PCR; TCRdb's copy has only in-frame clones and leaves some out. This table holds 2 million to 2.5 million clones, 93% found once. The sample taken for sequencing was naive CD4+ T cells from PBMCs. Subset of the sample: CD45RA+ positively selected. The receptors here all came from a man between 18 and 29 years old in good health. Some clones in this sample may be carry-over from other donors' samples.

Remarks on this clone: The sample holds other DNA sequences that translate to the same CDR3. The chain employs TRBV5-1 and TRBJ2-7; 8 bases align to TRBD1. The CDR3 spans 15 residues. After removal of 4 bases from V and 2 bases from J, the junction contained 8 bases not matched to a gene. Germline CDR1 reads SGHRS; CDR2 reads YFSETQ. The CDR3 coding sequence is TGCGCCAGCAGCCGGACAGGGACTGAAGCCTACGAGCAGTACTTC. This translates into CASSRTGTEAYEQYF.

J is TRBJ1-2 and V is TRBV5-1, with unresolved D. The germline CDR1 and CDR2 sequences are SGHRS and YFSETQ. The CDR3 covers 14 residues. The V end lost 0 bases, the J end lost 7 bases, and 13 bases lay between the germline ends. CDR3 loop: CASSLVEGAGGYTF. CDR3 DNA sequence: TGCGCCAGCAGCTTGGTTGAGGGCGCTGGTGGCTACACCTTC. The whole variable domain, filled in from reference TRBV5-1 and TRBJ1-2, reads KAGVTQTPRYLIKTRGQQVTLSCSPISGHRSVSWYQQTPGQGLQFLFEYFSETQRNKGNFPGRFSGRQFSNSRSEMNVSTLELGDSALYLCASSLVEGAGGYTFGSGTRLTVV.

The V gene is TRBV7-6, the J gene TRBJ2-7; 10 bases match TRBD2. Germline trimming cut 5 bases from V and 4 bases from J; bases unmatched to any gene: 8. The germline V gene has CDR1 SGHVS and CDR2 FNYEAQ. CDR3 length: 15 residues. CDR3 in amino acids: CASSTLAGSIYEQYF. The CDR3 coding sequence is TGTGCCAGCAGCACACTAGCGGGATCGATTTACGAGCAGTACTTC.

This clone appeared once. The rearrangement joins TRBV7-2 to TRBJ2-1, with D possibly TRBD2 on 5 matching bases. Trimming took 5 bases from V and 8 from J, leaving 19 bases between them. The CDR3 length is 15 residues. CDR1 is SGHTA and CDR2 is FQGNSA in the germline V gene. The CDR3 sequence is CASSPRMGSRDEQFF. The CDR3 DNA sequence: TGTGCCAGCAGCCCACGAATGGGGTCGCGGGATGAGCAGTTCTTC.

The rearrangement joins TRBV28 to TRBJ2-6, with D hard to call. The CDR3 covers 14 residues. Germline-derived CDR1 and CDR2 are MDHEN and SYDVKM. Trimming shortened V by 8 bases and J by 0 bases, and 8 bases separated the two germline ends. DNA of the CDR3: TGTGCCAGCCACAGCCGCTCTGGGGCCAACGTCCTGACTTTC. It codes for CASHSRSGANVLTF.

As to this clone: Within the sample, other DNA sequences also encode this same CDR3. The chain couples TRBV28 to TRBJ1-2; D unclear. In germline, CDR1 is MDHEN, CDR2 SYDVKM. The CDR3 consists of 12 residues. V was pared by 4 bases and J by 3 bases, with 6 bases between. The CDR3 nucleotides are TGTGCCAGCAGTTCTCGAGACTATGGCTACACCTTC. Residues: CASSSRDYGYTF.

CDR3 DNA sequence: TGTGCCAGCGAACCACTAGCGGGAGCCTACAATGAGCAGTTCTTC. This sequence encodes CASEPLAGAYNEQFF. The rearrangement links TRBV4-2 to TRBJ2-1; TRBD2 aligns across 11 bases. The CDR3 length is 15 residues. From germline, CDR1 is LGHNA and CDR2 YNFKEQ. Trimming cost V 8 bases and J 2 bases; bases outside gene matches: 5.

The V and J genes are TRBV28 and TRBJ2-1, with 7 bases lining up with TRBD2. This CDR3 contains 14 residues. V dropped 2 bases and J dropped 9; count of bases not matched to a gene: 7. The V gene's germline CDR1 is MDHEN and CDR2 SYDVKM. The CDR3 region is CASSLAGVVPEQFF. The CDR3 DNA follows: TGTGCCAGCAGTTTAGCGGGAGTCGTCCCTGAGCAGTTCTTC.